These 26 T cell receptor beta chains share one sample of origin, sequenced in a study of OX40 agonist ivuxolimab in advanced cancers. Measured with immunoSEQ multiplex PCR; TCRdb has only the in-frame clones, and not every one. The sample consists of around 80,000 clones, 75% to 90% of them appearing once. The sequencing used CD4+ or CD8+ T cells sorted from blood, collected in a trial of the OX40 agonist ivuxolimab. The receptors stem from an adult with an advanced solid tumor such as melanoma, head and neck, liver or kidney cancer.

CDR3: CASRPTGGRNTEAFF. CDR3 coding DNA: TGTGCCAGCAGGCCTACAGGGGGACGGAACACTGAAGCTTTCTTT. The rearrangement uses TRBV7-9 and TRBJ1-1; TRBD1 matches at 8 bases. CDR1 SEHNR and CDR2 FQNEAQ come from the germline V gene (reference sequence). The CDR3 extends over 15 amino acids. Trimming removed 6 bases from V and 1 base from J; junction bases left unmatched: 7.

This clone has only a few counts. The rearrangement joins TRBV5-1 to TRBJ2-3, with a possible D match to TRBD2 (7 bases). The germline V gene has CDR1 SGHRS and CDR2 YFSETQ. This CDR3 spans 14 amino acids. Between the trimmed V and J ends, which lost 4 bases and 3 bases, there was a span of 12 bases. DNA for the CDR3: TGCGCCAGCAGCCGGGGGCGGGGGACAGATACGCAGTATTTT. This gives the protein CASSRGRGTDTQYF.

The rearrangement joins TRBV5-6 to TRBJ2-7; 8 bases agree with TRBD1. Germline V gives CDR1 SGHDT, CDR2 YYEEEE. V trimming: 5 bases; J trimming: 3 bases; junction bases outside the gene matches: 10. The CDR3 is made up of 15 amino acids. CDR3 in DNA: TGTGCCAGCAGTTCCCAGGACAGGGCCTTCTACGAGCAGTACTTC. Its translation: CASSSQDRAFYEQYF.

The rearrangement links TRBV5-4 to TRBJ1-5; D unresolved. Trimming shortened V by 0 bases and J by 0 bases, and 7 bases separated the two germline ends. This CDR3 is built from 15 residues. The germline CDR1 and CDR2 sequences are SGHNT and YYREEE (reference sequence). The CDR3 DNA sequence: TGTGCCAGCAGCTTGGGAGGATATAGCAATCAGCCCCAGCATTTT. Encoded protein: CASSLGGYSNQPQHF.

This clone has a handful of counts. V gene TRBV6-6 combines with J gene TRBJ1-5; D not resolved. Trimming removed 5 bases from V and 0 bases from J, with 11 bases in between. The CDR3 contains 15 residues. Germline V CDR1 and CDR2: MNHNY, SVGAGI (reference sequence). CDR3 DNA sequence: TGTGCCAGCAGTACTAGACACAATAGCAATCAGCCCCAGCATTTT. Protein sequence: CASSTRHNSNQPQHF.

This CDR3 reads CASSFQGTEETQYF. In DNA, the CDR3 is TGTGCCAGCAGCTTCCAAGGGACGGAAGAGACCCAGTACTTC. V gene TRBV7-3 combines with J gene TRBJ2-5, with D perhaps being TRBD1 or TRBD2 (5 bases each). This CDR3 contains 14 residues. V lost 3 bases and J 3 bases, leaving 11 bases between the germline ends. Germline assignment: CDR1 SGHTA and CDR2 FQGTGA.

The DNA of the CDR3 is TGCGCCAGCAGCTCTGGCGGGACAGGACGGTCTGGAACGCAGTATTTT. This encodes CASSSGGTGRSGTQYF. The chain joins TRBV5-1 to TRBJ2-3, with TRBD1 matching 8 bases. Trimming took 3 bases from V and 9 from J; bases not matched to a gene: 15. The CDR3 is 16 residues long. Germline values: CDR1 SGHRS, CDR2 YFSETQ. The full variable domain, its missing parts supplied by reference TRBV5-1 and TRBJ2-3, is KAGVTQTPRYLIKTRGQQVTLSCSPISGHRSVSWYQQTPGQGLQFLFEYFSETQRNKGNFPGRFSGRQFSNSRSEMNVSTLELGDSALYLCASSSGGTGRSGTQYFGPGTRLTVL.

This chain connects TRBV5-1 to TRBJ2-3; either TRBD1 or TRBD2 may fit D (6 bases each). CDR3 length: 16 amino acids. The germline V and J ends were trimmed by 4 bases and 3 bases, with 18 bases remaining between them. Germline CDR1 SGHRS, CDR2 YFSETQ. CDR3 amino acids: CASSQMTGARTDTQYF. In DNA form, the CDR3 reads TGCGCCAGCAGCCAGATGACGGGGGCCAGGACAGATACGCAGTATTTT.

This clone was found once. The chain combines TRBV30 with TRBJ1-5; D remains unclear. V was clipped by 1 base and J by 6 bases, with 7 bases between them. Looked up from germline, CDR1 is GTSNPN and CDR2 is SVGIG (reference sequence). The CDR3 is 12 residues long. CDR3 residues: CAWSEEGQPQHF. CDR3 nucleotides: TGTGCCTGGAGTGAGGAGGGTCAGCCCCAGCATTTT.

This sequence joins TRBV19 and TRBJ2-2; the D gene is possibly TRBD2 (6 bases). Deletions cut 3 bases from V and 3 bases from J, with 8 bases between. The CDR3 has 14 residues. In germline, CDR1 is LNHDA, CDR2 SQIVND (reference sequence). The CDR3 nucleotides are TGTGCCAGTAGTATCGGAGGGGACACCGGGGAGCTGTTTTTT. Translating gives CASSIGGDTGELFF.

The chain links TRBV15 to TRBJ1-4, with 7 bases that match TRBD1. The junction had 4 bases not matched to a gene; V was cut back by 0 bases and J by 3 bases. The length of the CDR3 is 16 residues. Looked up from germline, CDR1 is LNHNV and CDR2 is YYDKDF (reference sequence). The CDR3: CATSREHRGANEKLFF. The CDR3 DNA sequence: TGTGCCACCAGCAGAGAACACAGGGGAGCTAATGAAAAACTGTTTTTT.

The chain has TRBV5-1 and TRBJ2-3; TRBD2 matches 10 bases. CDR1 is SGHRS, CDR2 YFSETQ, per germline. The ends lost 7 bases at V and 2 bases at J; junction bases unmatched: 10. CDR3 length: 16 residues. CDR3 DNA sequence: TGCGCCAGCCGGGCCTTAGCGGGGGGATCCACAGATACGCAGTATTTT. Translating it yields CASRALAGGSTDTQYF.

CDR3 sequence: CASSLGPGGAYNEQFF. CDR3 nucleotide sequence: TGTGCCAGCAGCTTAGGCCCGGGGGGCGCCTACAATGAGCAGTTCTTC. This chain connects TRBV7-2 to TRBJ2-1, with a tentative D call TRBD2 (7 bases). The ends were cut back, 1 base at V and 2 bases at J, with 12 bases in the middle. CDR1 is SGHTA, CDR2 FQGNSA, per germline. The CDR3 contains 16 residues.

The CDR3 sequence: CASSREGVGNQPQHF. The DNA for the CDR3 is TGTGCCAGCAGCCGGGAAGGGGTAGGCAATCAGCCCCAGCATTTT. The chain employs TRBV9 and TRBJ1-5; maybe TRBD1 (5 bases). From germline, CDR1 is SGDLS and CDR2 YYNGEE. V was clipped by 4 bases and J by 2 bases, with 13 bases between them. This CDR3 has 15 amino acids.

The chain uses TRBV5-1 and TRBJ1-1, with unresolved D. CDR1 and CDR2 from the germline V gene are SGHRS and YFSETQ. The V and J ends lost 0 bases and 0 bases respectively, with 6 bases between them. The CDR3 is 14 amino acids. The chain's CDR3 is CASSLARMNTEAFF. The CDR3 region has the DNA TGCGCCAGCAGCTTGGCCAGGATGAACACTGAAGCTTTCTTT. Full variable domain (missing parts from reference TRBV5-1 and TRBJ1-1): KAGVTQTPRYLIKTRGQQVTLSCSPISGHRSVSWYQQTPGQGLQFLFEYFSETQRNKGNFPGRFSGRQFSNSRSEMNVSTLELGDSALYLCASSLARMNTEAFFGQGTRLTVV.

The chain has TRBV27 and TRBJ1-4; 11 bases map to TRBD1. The CDR3 length is 15 residues. Losses at the gene ends were 0 bases for V and 6 bases for J; bases not matched to a gene: 0. Germline assignment: CDR1 MNHEY and CDR2 SMNVEV (reference sequence). This CDR3 is CASSLSDRGHEKLFF. In DNA form, the CDR3 reads TGTGCCAGCAGTTTATCGGACAGGGGGCATGAAAAACTGTTTTTT.

This clone was counted between two and nine times. The rearrangement links TRBV18 to TRBJ1-5, with 7 bases fitting TRBD1. Germline-derived CDR1 and CDR2 are KGHSH and LQKENI. The CDR3 runs to 16 residues. Trimming removed 2 bases from V and 2 bases from J; junction bases left unmatched: 6. CDR3 DNA: TGTGCCAGCTCACCATGGTCAGGGGGTGGCAATCAGCCCCAGCATTTT. Its protein is CASSPWSGGGNQPQHF.

V is TRBV6-5 and J is TRBJ2-3; 7 bases match TRBD1. The CDR3 has 11 residues. The V and J ends lost 7 bases and 9 bases, in that order; junction bases with no gene match: 4. Looked up from germline, CDR1 is MNHEY and CDR2 is SVGAGI. The CDR3 loop reads CASKTGFTQYF. CDR3 sequence (DNA): TGTGCCAGCAAGACAGGGTTCACGCAGTATTTT.

The chain has TRBV9 and TRBJ2-3; 8 bases are shared with TRBD2. CDR3 length: 16 residues. Germline assignment: CDR1 SGDLS and CDR2 YYNGEE. J was trimmed by 4 bases and V by 2 bases; bases with no gene match: 9. This CDR3 is CASSVVGGAIADTQYF. In DNA, the CDR3 is TGTGCCAGCAGCGTTGTCGGGGGGGCCATTGCAGATACGCAGTATTTT.

The chain recombines TRBV6-1 with TRBJ1-2, with 11 bases identical to TRBD1. CDR3 length: 14 residues. V lost 7 bases and J lost 2; bases outside the gene matches: 3. CDR1 is MNHNS and CDR2 is SASEGT in the germline V gene. The CDR3 DNA sequence: TGTGCCAGCAACCGGGACAGGGGGAACTATGGCTACACCTTC. Protein: CASNRDRGNYGYTF.

This sequence joins TRBV5-6 and TRBJ1-1; TRBD1 matches 7 bases. Germline V gives CDR1 SGHDT, CDR2 YYEEEE. The CDR3 contains 15 residues. V gave up 4 bases and J gave up 1 base; unmatched junction bases: 7. CDR3 residues: CASSRTGQANTEAFF. Here the CDR3 DNA reads TGTGCCAGCAGCCGCACCGGACAGGCGAACACTGAAGCTTTCTTT.

This CDR3 is CASSYNDRSERGQYF. The CDR3 DNA sequence: TGCGCCAGCAGTTATAACGACAGGTCCGAACGAGGGCAGTACTTC. The rearrangement links TRBV5-1 to TRBJ2-7; possible D gene TRBD1, 6 bases. This CDR3 is built from 15 residues. V was clipped by 5 bases and J by 9 bases, with 24 bases between them. Germline V gene data show CDR1 as SGHRS and CDR2 as YFSETQ.

CDR3 region: CASSFTGFGVEKLFF. The CDR3 coding sequence is TGTGCCAGCAGTTTCACAGGTTTCGGGGTGGAAAAACTGTTTTTT. The chain links TRBV27 to TRBJ1-4; the D gene is possibly TRBD1 (5 bases). From germline, CDR1 is MNHEY and CDR2 SMNVEV (reference sequence). This CDR3 contains 15 residues. V dropped 3 bases and J dropped 8 bases, with 16 bases sitting between them.

This clone has only a few counts. The chain employs TRBV7-2 and TRBJ2-7; D gene unclear. Trimming pared 1 base from V and 0 bases from J, leaving 10 bases between. CDR1 SGHTA and CDR2 FQGNSA come from the germline V gene. There are 15 residues in the CDR3. In DNA, the CDR3 is TGTGCCAGCAGCTTAGTGGGTCGCAGCTCCTACGAGCAGTACTTC. Translated, it gives CASSLVGRSSYEQYF. Complete variable domain (other parts from reference TRBV7-2 and TRBJ2-7): GAGVSQSPSNKVTEKGKDVELRCDPISGHTALYWYRQSLGQGLEFLIYFQGNSAPDKSGLPSDRFSAERTGGSVSTLTIQRTQQEDSAVYLCASSLVGRSSYEQYFGPGTRLTVT.

Of note for this clone: The junction departs from the called germline gene at one end, perhaps through a read error. The V and J genes are TRBV6-1 and TRBJ2-7; D gene unclear. The length of the CDR3 is 14 residues. Germline-derived CDR1 and CDR2 are MNHNS and SASEGT. The chain's CDR3 is CASSATSGIYKQYF. As DNA, the CDR3 is TGTGCCAGCAGTGCCACCAGTGGAATCTACAAGCAGTACTTC.

CDR3 sequence (DNA): TGTGCCAGCAGATCGGAAGGATACGAGCAGTACTTC. This translates into CASRSEGYEQYF. The chain links TRBV7-9 to TRBJ2-7; D unresolved. Per germline, CDR1 SEHNR and CDR2 FQNEAQ (reference sequence). The length of the CDR3 is 12 residues. V was trimmed by 6 bases and J by 4 bases, leaving 10 bases between them.